Listed below are T cell receptor beta chains from one sample, sequenced in a study of shared clonotypes between healthy human individuals. This table comes from immunoSEQ multiplex PCR, and its TCRdb copy is limited to in-frame clones, with some not included. There are 470,000 or so clones in the sample; roughly 80% occur only once, and approximately 12% lies in the top ten. The specimen was PBMCs. These receptors originate from a woman aged 40 to 50 in good health. Some clones in this sample may be carry-over from other donors' samples. The conserved cysteine and the conserved F or W are not part of the CDR3 here.

V,J,CDR3
TRBV27,TRBJ1-1,ATINRGVDTEAF
TRBV4-1,.,ASSQLDNYEQY
TRBV19,TRBJ2-1,ASSIPRGINEQF
TRBV29-1,TRBJ2-1,SVVQAGFEQF
TRBV4-3,TRBJ1-2,ASSQETGSNYGYT
TRBV4-2,TRBJ2-1,ASSQRLRQYNEQF
TRBV30,TRBJ2-1,AWSGTLVYNEQF
TRBV30,TRBJ2-3,AWSVEALPSTDTQY
TRBV19,TRBJ1-4,ASSVSDGTPGEKLF
TRBV10-3,TRBJ2-3,AIGTGVSTDTQY
TRBV6-4,TRBJ2-2,ASSPGSTGELF
TRBV7-9,TRBJ2-1,ASSLTSGYNEQF
TRBV9,TRBJ2-3,ASSPRLAGGPTVDTQY
TRBV19,TRBJ2-1,ASSPPGGSAYNEQF
TRBV25-1,TRBJ2-1,ASSEWGTANEQF
TRBV5-1,TRBJ2-3,ASSSLRVGREITDTQY
TRBV5-1,TRBJ1-1,ASSFSTGNTEAF
TRBV5-4,TRBJ1-1,ASSLDSAEAF
TRBV30,TRBJ1-2,AWSVGFSNYGYT
TRBV5-4,TRBJ2-5,ASSLGSGQETQY
TRBV5-4,TRBJ2-5,ASSPGTGSQETQY
TRBV5-1,TRBJ2-5,ASKRAGGSETQY
TRBV11-2,TRBJ1-1,ASSDRTGLEAF
TRBV9,TRBJ1-4,ASSIGTGTFEKLF
TRBV5-6,TRBJ2-2,ASTLDGNTGELF
TRBV7-2,TRBJ2-1,ASSPQPLVPEQF